This T cell receptor (beta chain) comes out of a study of T cell changes during pregnancy in multiple sclerosis. The CDR3 is 14 residues long. Germline lookup yields CDR1 MDHEN and CDR2 SYDVKM. V dropped 5 bases and J dropped 4 bases, with 14 bases sitting between them. Repertoires were generated with immunoSEQ multiplex PCR, while TCRdb's copy carries only in-frame clones and drops some. The sample carries fewer than 85,000 clones, around 89% recorded once. This clone was detected only once. The V call is TRBV28, the J call TRBJ1-2, with D unclear. Material: peripheral blood, obtained before pregnancy. This receptor was taken from a female donor with multiple sclerosis, enrolled in a pregnancy study. The CDR3 reads CASSPGSRGYGYTF. Written as DNA, the CDR3 is TGTGCCAGCAGTCCCGGGTCTCGGGGCTATGGCTACACCTTC.